The clone carrying this T cell receptor (beta chain) showed up just once. CDR1 and CDR2 (germline): SQVTM, ANQGSEA. V was trimmed by 5 bases and J by 3 bases, leaving 4 bases between them. The CDR3 length is 11 residues. The data derive from a study of blood T cell repertoires in COVID-19. The authors' processing: Estimation of nucleated cell counts was performed using reference gene primer amplification. Sequenced by immunoSEQ multiplex PCR; TCRdb stores in-frame clones only, minus some. From that table come the V and J calls and clone size; the DNA was used to work out D and trimming. The sample records about 160,000 clones, approximately 84% being singletons.

This chain uses TRBV29-1 with TRBJ2-2; D remains ambiguous. The sequenced material came from peripheral blood. This clonotype was obtained from a woman aged 80 or over with acute or convalescent COVID-19. CDR3 nucleotide sequence: TGCAGCGTTCCGTACACCGGGGAGCTGTTTTTT. Its protein product is CSVPYTGELFF.